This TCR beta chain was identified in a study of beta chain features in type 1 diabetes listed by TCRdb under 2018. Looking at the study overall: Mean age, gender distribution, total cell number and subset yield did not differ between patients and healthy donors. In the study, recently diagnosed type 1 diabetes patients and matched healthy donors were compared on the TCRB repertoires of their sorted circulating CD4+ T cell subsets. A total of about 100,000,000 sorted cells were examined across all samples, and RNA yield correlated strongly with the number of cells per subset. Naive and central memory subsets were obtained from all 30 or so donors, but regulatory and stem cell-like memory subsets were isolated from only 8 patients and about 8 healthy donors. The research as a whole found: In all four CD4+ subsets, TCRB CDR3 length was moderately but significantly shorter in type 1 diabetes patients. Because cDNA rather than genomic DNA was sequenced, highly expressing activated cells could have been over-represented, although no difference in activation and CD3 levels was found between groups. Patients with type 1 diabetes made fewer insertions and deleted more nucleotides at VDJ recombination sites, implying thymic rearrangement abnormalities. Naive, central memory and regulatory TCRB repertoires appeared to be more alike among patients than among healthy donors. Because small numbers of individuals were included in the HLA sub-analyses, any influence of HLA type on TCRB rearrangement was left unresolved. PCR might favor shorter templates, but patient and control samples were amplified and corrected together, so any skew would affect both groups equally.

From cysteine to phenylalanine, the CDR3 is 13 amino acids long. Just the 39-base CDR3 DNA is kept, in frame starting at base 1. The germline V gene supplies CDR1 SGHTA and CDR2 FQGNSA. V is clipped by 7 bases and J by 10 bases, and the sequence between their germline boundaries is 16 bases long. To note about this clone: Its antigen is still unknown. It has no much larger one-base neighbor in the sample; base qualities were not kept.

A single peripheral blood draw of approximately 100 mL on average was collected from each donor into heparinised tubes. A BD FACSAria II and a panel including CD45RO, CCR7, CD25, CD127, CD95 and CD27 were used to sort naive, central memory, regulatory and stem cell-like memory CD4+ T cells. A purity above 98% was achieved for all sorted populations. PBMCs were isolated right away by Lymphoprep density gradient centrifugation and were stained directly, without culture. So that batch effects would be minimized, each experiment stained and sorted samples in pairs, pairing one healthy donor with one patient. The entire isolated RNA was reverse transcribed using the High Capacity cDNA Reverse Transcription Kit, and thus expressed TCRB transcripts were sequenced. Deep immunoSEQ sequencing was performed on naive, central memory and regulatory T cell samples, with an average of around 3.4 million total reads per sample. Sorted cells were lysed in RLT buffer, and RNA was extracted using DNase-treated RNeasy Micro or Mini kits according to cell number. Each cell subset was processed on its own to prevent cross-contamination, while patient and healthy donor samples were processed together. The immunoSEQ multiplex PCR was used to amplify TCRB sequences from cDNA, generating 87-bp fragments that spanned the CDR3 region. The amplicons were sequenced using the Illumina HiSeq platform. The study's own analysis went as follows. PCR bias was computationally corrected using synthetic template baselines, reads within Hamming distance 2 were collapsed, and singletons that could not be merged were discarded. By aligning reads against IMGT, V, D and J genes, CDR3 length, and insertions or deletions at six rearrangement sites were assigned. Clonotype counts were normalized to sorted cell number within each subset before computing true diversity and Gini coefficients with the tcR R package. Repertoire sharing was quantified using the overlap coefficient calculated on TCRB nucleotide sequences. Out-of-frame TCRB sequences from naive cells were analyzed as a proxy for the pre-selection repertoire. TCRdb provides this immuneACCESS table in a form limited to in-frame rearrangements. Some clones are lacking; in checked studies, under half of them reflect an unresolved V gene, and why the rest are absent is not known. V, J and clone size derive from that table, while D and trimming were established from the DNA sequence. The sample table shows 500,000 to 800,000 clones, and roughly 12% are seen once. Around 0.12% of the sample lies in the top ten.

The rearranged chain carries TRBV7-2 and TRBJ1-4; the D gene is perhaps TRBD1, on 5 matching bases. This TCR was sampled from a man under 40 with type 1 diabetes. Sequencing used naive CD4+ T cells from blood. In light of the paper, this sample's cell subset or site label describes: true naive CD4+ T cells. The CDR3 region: CASTETRGGKLFF. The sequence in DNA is TGTGCCAGCACCGAGACCCGGGGCGGAAAACTGTTTTTT.